This T cell receptor beta chain stems from a study of blood T cells in healthy people across ages. Study outcomes and limitations: Conclusively comparing naive with antigen-experienced cells was impossible with unsorted PBMCs. Lack of knowledge of donor CMV status possibly confounded expanded clonotype changes.

Each donor had around 11 milliliters of peripheral blood drawn. This clonotype was detected many times. Its specificity is not known. This CDR3 has 15 residues. V gave up 5 bases and J gave up 1 base; unmatched junction bases: 6. The germline gives CDR1 MNHEY, CDR2 SVGAGI. For the second PCR, which ran for about 7 to 11 cycles, a sample-barcoded 5' primer and a J-beta primer mix were used. From the 5' RACE reads, TCRdb called clonotypes with MiXCR, one entry per CDR3 protein. This sample carries around 580,000 distinct CDR3 sequences, 45% to 55% of them seen once, and the ten largest clones take 20% to 25%.

The chain couples TRBV6-5 to TRBJ1-1; 8 bases fit TRBD1. The sequenced material came from blood. The origin of this receptor is a man of 80 years or more in good health. The CDR3 bases are TGTGCCAGCAGTCCCGGGGACAGGACGAACACTGAAGCTTTCTTT. Translated: CASSPGDRTNTEAFF.